The clone carrying this TCR beta chain was picked up a small number of times. Antigen specificity is unknown. TCRdb passed the 5' RACE reads through MiXCR, listing each CDR3 protein once. The table lists just over 300,000 distinct CDR3 sequences, approximately 19% of them singletons. This sample stems from a study of T-cell memory formation after mild COVID-19. Study in general: Most TCR clusters belonged to a single donor. Findings and limits, study-wide: Clones shrinking between day 15 and 85 showed a balanced CD4/CD8 split, and those that grew later tilted toward CD4+.

This receptor was identified in a man aged 18 to 29 who had mild COVID-19 (a few samples of this study predate the infection). Cell type and time point are not known. The sequenced sample was PBMCs or a T cell subset sorted from them (not recorded which).

This CDR3 is CASRLPSGGSETQYF. CDR3 nucleotide sequence: TGCGCCAGCAGGTTACCAAGCGGGGGATCGGAGACCCAGTACTTC. This chain links TRBV5-1 with TRBJ2-5, with TRBD2 matching 8 bases. The germline V gene encodes CDR1 SGHRS and CDR2 YFSETQ. The CDR3 runs 15 residues. With 5 bases clipped from V and 5 bases from J, the junction kept 11 bases outside the gene matches.